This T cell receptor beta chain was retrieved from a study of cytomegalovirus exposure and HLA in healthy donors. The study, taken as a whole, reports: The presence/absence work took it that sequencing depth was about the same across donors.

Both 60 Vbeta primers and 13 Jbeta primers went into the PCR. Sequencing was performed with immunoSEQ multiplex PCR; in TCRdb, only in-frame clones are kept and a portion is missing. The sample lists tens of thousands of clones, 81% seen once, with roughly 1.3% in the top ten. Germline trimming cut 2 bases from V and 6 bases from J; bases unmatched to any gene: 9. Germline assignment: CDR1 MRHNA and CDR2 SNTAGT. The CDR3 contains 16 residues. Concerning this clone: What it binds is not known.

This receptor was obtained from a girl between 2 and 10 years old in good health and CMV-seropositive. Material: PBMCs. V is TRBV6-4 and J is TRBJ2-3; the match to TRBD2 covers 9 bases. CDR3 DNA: TGTGCCAGCAGTGACGGAAGGCGGGAGGGCCCGGATACGCAGTATTTT. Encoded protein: CASSDGRREGPDTQYF.